This T cell receptor beta chain was sequenced during a study of tumor and adjacent non-tumor tissue in lung cancer. Overall study results and limits: Compared with tumor, normal lung showed significantly lower TCR diversity. Higher tumor TCR diversity was associated with shorter survival.

With regard to this clonotype: As yet, its antigen is unknown. The junction departs from the called germline gene at one end, perhaps through a read error.

RNA was extracted from bulk tissue without any cell sorting. CDR1 and CDR2 (germline): DFQATT, SNEGSKA (reference sequence). The CDR3 runs 15 residues. Three rounds of nested PCR, following a modified ARM-PCR protocol, produced the TCRbeta library. TCRdb ran MiXCR on the multiplex PCR reads and lists one entry per CDR3 protein. This table has some 120,000 distinct CDR3 sequences, approximately 71% appearing once. The genes are TRBV20-1 and TRBJ2-7, with a weak D call TRBD1 (6 bases). The TCR originated in a man younger than 40 with non-small cell lung cancer. Specimen: lung tumor tissue. This CDR3 is CIALRHEQGHYERYF. CDR3 DNA: TGTATTGCTCTACGACATGAGCAGGGGCACTACGAGCGGTACTTC.